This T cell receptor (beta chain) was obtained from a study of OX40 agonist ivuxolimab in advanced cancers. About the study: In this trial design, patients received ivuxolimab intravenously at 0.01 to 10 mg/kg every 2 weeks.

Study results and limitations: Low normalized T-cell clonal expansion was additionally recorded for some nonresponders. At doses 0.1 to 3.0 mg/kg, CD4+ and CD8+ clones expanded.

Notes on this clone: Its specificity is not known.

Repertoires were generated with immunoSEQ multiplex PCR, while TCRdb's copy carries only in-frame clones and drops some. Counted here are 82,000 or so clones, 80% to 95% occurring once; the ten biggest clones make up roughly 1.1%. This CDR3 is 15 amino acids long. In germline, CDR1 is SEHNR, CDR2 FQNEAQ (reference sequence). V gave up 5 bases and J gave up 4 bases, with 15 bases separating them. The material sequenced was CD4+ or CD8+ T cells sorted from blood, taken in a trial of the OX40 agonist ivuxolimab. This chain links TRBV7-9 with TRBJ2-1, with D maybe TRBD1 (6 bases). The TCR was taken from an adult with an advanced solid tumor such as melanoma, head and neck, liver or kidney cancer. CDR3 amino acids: CASSRSGQLYNEQFF. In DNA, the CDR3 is TGTGCCAGCAGCCGTTCCGGACAGCTTTACAATGAGCAGTTCTTC.